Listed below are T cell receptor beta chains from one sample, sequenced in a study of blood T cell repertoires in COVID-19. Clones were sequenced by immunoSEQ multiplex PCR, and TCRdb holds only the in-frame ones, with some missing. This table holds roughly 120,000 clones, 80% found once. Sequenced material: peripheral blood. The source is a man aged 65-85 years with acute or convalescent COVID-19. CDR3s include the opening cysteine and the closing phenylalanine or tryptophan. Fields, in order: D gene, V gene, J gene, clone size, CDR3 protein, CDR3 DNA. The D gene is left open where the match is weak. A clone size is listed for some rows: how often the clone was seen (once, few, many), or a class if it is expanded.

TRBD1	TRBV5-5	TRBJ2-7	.	CASSTGTGGDEQYF	TGTGCCAGCAGCACCGGGACAGGGGGTGACGAGCAGTACTTC
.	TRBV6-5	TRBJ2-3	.	CASSPLGDTQYF	TGTGCCAGCAGTCCCCTAGGAGATACGCAGTATTTT
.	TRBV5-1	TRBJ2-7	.	CASSLTPATFYEQYF	TGCGCCAGCAGCTTGACCCCCGCAACTTTCTACGAGCAGTACTTC
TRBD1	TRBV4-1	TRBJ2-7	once	CASSRNLLRDRGHEQYF	TGCGCCAGCAGCCGAAACCTACTCCGGGACAGGGGTCACGAGCAGTACTTC
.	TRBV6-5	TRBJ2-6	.	CASSLGQPGANVLTF	TGTGCCAGCAGCCTCGGACAGCCCGGGGCCAACGTCCTGACTTTC
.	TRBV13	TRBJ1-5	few	CASSLGQGNQPQHF	TGTGCCAGCAGCTTAGGGCAGGGCAATCAGCCCCAGCATTTT
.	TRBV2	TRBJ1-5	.	CASSEGGVNQPQHF	TGTGCCAGCAGTGAAGGGGGGGTCAATCAGCCCCAGCATTTT
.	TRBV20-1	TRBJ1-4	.	CSGELSEKLFF	TGCAGTGGGGAGTTGAGTGAAAAACTGTTTTTT
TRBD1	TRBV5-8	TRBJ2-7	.	CASRPRDREGEQYF	TGTGCCAGCAGACCTCGGGACAGGGAAGGTGAGCAGTACTTC
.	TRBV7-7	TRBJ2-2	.	CASSLVYTGELFF	TGTGCTAGCAGCTTAGTATACACCGGGGAGCTGTTTTTT
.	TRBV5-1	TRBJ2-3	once	CASSLASDTQYF	TGCGCCAGCAGCTTGGCCTCCGATACGCAGTATTTT
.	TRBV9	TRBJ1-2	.	CASSVASRLNYGYTF	TGTGCCAGCAGCGTAGCTAGTCGGCTAAACTATGGCTACACCTTC
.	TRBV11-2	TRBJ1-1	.	CASSFLQGRGTEAFF	TGTGCCAGCAGCTTCCTACAGGGTAGGGGCACTGAAGCTTTCTTT
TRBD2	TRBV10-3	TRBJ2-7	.	CAISRGGLAYEQYF	TGTGCCATCAGTAGAGGGGGACTAGCGTACGAGCAGTACTTC
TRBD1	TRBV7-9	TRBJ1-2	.	CASSLRTGGGYTF	TGTGCCAGCAGCTTGAGGACAGGGGGAGGCTACACCTTC
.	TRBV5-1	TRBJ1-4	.	CASSLTGTNEKLFF	TGCGCCAGCAGCTTAACAGGGACTAATGAAAAACTGTTTTTT
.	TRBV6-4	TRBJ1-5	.	CASSDSDRSSGSNQPQHF	TGTGCCAGCAGTGACTCTGACAGGTCCTCCGGCAGCAATCAGCCCCAGCATTTT
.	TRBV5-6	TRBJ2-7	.	CASSRLTVLPIYEQYF	TGTGCCAGCAGCCGCTTGACAGTCCTCCCGATCTACGAGCAGTACTTC
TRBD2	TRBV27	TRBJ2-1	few	CASSSGTSGGIYNEQFF	TGTGCCAGCAGTTCCGGGACTAGCGGGGGTATATACAATGAGCAGTTCTTC